What follows are 3 T cell receptor beta chains derived from one specimen sequenced in a study of blood T cell repertoires in COVID-19. Produced via immunoSEQ multiplex PCR; TCRdb's table is partial and in-frame only. The sample shows about 52,000 clones, over 75% of them seen only once. The sequencing sample was made of peripheral blood. These receptors were obtained from a man between 65 and 79 years old with active COVID-19.

The rearrangement links TRBV7-2 to TRBJ2-1, with 7 bases aligning to TRBD1. Germline V CDR1 and CDR2: SGHTA, FQGNSA. The trim removed 5 bases at V and 8 bases at J, leaving 6 bases unmatched. The CDR3 runs 13 residues. CDR3 region: CASSIKTGDEQFF. The CDR3 DNA is TGTGCCAGCAGCATCAAAACAGGGGATGAGCAGTTCTTC.

The V and J genes are TRBV5-5 and TRBJ2-7; D perhaps matches TRBD1 (5 bases). The CDR3 length is 15 residues. Germline V gene sequence: CDR1 SGHKS, CDR2 YYEKEE (reference sequence). The V gene lost 4 bases and the J gene lost 3 bases, with 17 bases spanning the gap. For the CDR3, the DNA is TGTGCCAGCAGCCCAATGCAGGGCCCCTACTACGAGCAGTACTTC. Translating gives CASSPMQGPYYEQYF. Variable domain in full (rest from reference TRBV5-5 and TRBJ2-7): DAGVTQSPTHLIKTRGQQVTLRCSPISGHKSVSWYQQVLGQGPQFIFQYYEKEERGRGNFPDRFSARQFPNYSSELNVNALLLGDSALYLCASSPMQGPYYEQYFGPGTRLTVT.

This chain links TRBV5-1 with TRBJ1-3; possible D gene TRBD1, 5 bases. CDR1 SGHRS and CDR2 YFSETQ come from the germline V gene. CDR3 length: 17 residues. V was clipped by 0 bases and J by 0 bases, with 13 bases between them. For the CDR3, the DNA is TGCGCCAGCAGCTTGGCCATGGGGCAGGCCTCTGGAAACACCATATATTTT. It encodes CASSLAMGQASGNTIYF.